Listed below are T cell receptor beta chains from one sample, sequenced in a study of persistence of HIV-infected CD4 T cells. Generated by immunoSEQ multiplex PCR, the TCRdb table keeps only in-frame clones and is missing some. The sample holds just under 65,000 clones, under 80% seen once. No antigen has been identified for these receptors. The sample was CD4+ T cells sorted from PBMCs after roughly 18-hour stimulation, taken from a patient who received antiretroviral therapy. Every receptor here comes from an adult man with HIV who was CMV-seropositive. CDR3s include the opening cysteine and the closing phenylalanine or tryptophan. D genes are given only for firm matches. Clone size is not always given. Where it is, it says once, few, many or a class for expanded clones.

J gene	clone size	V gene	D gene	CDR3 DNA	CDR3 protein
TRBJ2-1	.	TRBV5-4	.	TGTGCCAGCAGCTTGGGGGGATCAGGCGGGTCGAGGTATAATGAGCAGTTCTTC	CASSLGGSGGSRYNEQFF
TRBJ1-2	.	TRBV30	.	TGTGCCTGGAGTTTAAAGGGGGGCGATGGCTACACCTTC	CAWSLKGGDGYTF
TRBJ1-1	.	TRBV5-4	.	TGTGCCAGCAGCTTGGGGGAGGGACAAGGTGAAGCTTTCTTT	CASSLGEGQGEAFF
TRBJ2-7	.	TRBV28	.	TGTGCCAGCAGTTTGGGGCGAGGTTCCCGCGAGCAGTACTTC	CASSLGRGSREQYF
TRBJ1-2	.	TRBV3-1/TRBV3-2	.	TGTGCCAGCAGCCAAGGGGTTTCAGGGAGCTATGGCTACACCTTC	CASSQGVSGSYGYTF
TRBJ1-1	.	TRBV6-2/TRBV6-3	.	TGTGCCAGCAGTGCCCAGGGGTTGGCCACTGAAGCTTTCTTT	CASSAQGLATEAFF
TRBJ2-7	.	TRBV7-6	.	TGTGCCAGCAGCCCCCCGGGGGGCAACGAGCAGTACTTC	CASSPPGGNEQYF
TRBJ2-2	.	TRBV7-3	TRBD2	TGTGCCAGCAGCTTTGGCGGGGGTTCCGGGGAGCTGTTTTTT	CASSFGGGSGELFF
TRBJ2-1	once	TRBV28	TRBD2	TGTGCCAGCAGTTTCCTTGCGGGGGGCGAGAATGAGCAGTTCTTC	CASSFLAGGENEQFF
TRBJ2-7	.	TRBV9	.	TGTGCCAGCAGCGTAGAGGAGGGCGAGCAGTACTTC	CASSVEEGEQYF
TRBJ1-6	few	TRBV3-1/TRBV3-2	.	TGTGCCAGCAGCCAATCAGGGAATTCACCCCTCCACTTT	CASSQSGNSPLHF
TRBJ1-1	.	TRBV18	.	TGTGCCAGCTCGGAAACCCCGGGACCAATATCCACAGAAGCTTTCTTT	CASSETPGPISTEAFF
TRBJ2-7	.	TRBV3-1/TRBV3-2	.	TGTGCCAGCAGCCAAGATTTTCTCAGGTCCTACGAGCAGTACTTC	CASSQDFLRSYEQYF
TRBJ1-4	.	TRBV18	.	TGTGCCAGCTCACCATTAGTGGTCAGCTATGAAAAACTGTTTTTT	CASSPLVVSYEKLFF
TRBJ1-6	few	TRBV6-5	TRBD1	TGTGCCAGCAAGACCCCAGGGGGTTCACCCCTCCACTTT	CASKTPGGSPLHF
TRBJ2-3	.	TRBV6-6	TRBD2	TGTGCCAGCAGTCCTATAATGCCGACTAGCGGGGGGGCAGATACGCAGTATTTT	CASSPIMPTSGGADTQYF
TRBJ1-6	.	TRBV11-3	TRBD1	TGTGCCAGCGGGACCGGGACAGGCAATAATTCACCCCTCCACTTT	CASGTGTGNNSPLHF
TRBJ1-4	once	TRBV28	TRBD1	TGTGCCAGCAGCCCCACTTGGGGGACAGGGGGCAAAAAACTGTTTTTT	CASSPTWGTGGKKLFF
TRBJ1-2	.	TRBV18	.	TGTGCCAGCTCACCGCTCGGGCGGGGGGAAGGTGGCTACACCTTC	CASSPLGRGEGGYTF
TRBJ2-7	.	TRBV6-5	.	TGTGCCAGCAGATTCAGGGATTACGAGCAGTACTTC	CASRFRDYEQYF
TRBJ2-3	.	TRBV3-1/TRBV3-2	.	TGTGCCAGCAGCCGCCAGCCGGGACGCAGCACAGATACGCAGTATTTT	CASSRQPGRSTDTQYF
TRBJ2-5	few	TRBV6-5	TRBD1	TGTGCCAGCAGTCCCTGGACAGGGGCCGCGGAGACCCAGTACTTC	CASSPWTGAAETQYF
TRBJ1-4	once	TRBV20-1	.	TGCAGTGCTAGTCGTGGAGGGCTTAATGAAAAACTGTTTTTT	CSASRGGLNEKLFF
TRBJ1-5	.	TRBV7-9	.	TGTGCCAGCAGCTCTGATTATAGCAATCAGCCCCAGCATTTT	CASSSDYSNQPQHF
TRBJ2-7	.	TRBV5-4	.	TGTGCCAGCAGCTTGTCCCCCGACCTCCGCTACGAGCAGTACTTC	CASSLSPDLRYEQYF
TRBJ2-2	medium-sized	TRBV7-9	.	TGTGCCAGCACCAAATTACAGGGCACCGCCACCGGGGAGCTGTTTTTT	CASTKLQGTATGELFF
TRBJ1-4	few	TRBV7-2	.	TGTGCCAGCAGCTTAGGGGGGCCAGCCCGAAAACTGTTTTTT	CASSLGGPARKLFF
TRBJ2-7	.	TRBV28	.	TGTGCCAGCAGTTCCCCGGGGGAGGTCGCTCCCACCTACGAGCAGTACTTC	CASSSPGEVAPTYEQYF
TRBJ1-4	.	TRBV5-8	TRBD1	TGTGCCAGCAGCCCTGGGGGACAGTCCACAACTAATGAAAAACTGTTTTTT	CASSPGGQSTTNEKLFF
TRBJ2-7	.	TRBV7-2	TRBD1	TGTGCCAGCAGCCTTGGACAGGGTGTGAAGCAGTACTTC	CASSLGQGVKQYF
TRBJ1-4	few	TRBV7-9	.	TGTGCCAGCAGCTTCTGGACCGCAACTAATGAAAAACTGTTTTTT	CASSFWTATNEKLFF
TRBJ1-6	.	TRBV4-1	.	TGCGCCAGCAGCCAAGAGGGGGGCTCCTATAATTCACCCCTCCACTTT	CASSQEGGSYNSPLHF
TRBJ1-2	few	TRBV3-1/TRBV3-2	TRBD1	TGTGCCAGCAGCCAAGAATTCCAGGGGGGATATGGCTACACCTTC	CASSQEFQGGYGYTF
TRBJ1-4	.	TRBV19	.	TGTGCCAGTAGTAGCCCCGGGACCCCGTATGAGGAAAAACTGTTTTTT	CASSSPGTPYEEKLFF
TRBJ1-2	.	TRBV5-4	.	TGTGCCAGCAGCTTGATCTCTATTAAGGGGGGATATGGCTACACCTTC	CASSLISIKGGYGYTF
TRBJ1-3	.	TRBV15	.	TGTGCCACCAGCACTCGACGCGGAGGGACCATATATTTT	CATSTRRGGTIYF
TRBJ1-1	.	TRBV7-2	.	TGTGCCAGCAGCCCCCGGACGGGGCTGAGCACTGAAGCTTTCTTT	CASSPRTGLSTEAFF
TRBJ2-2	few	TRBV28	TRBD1	TGTGCCAGCAGTTTCCCGGGGACAGGGAAGGGGGCCGGGGAGCTGTTTTTT	CASSFPGTGKGAGELFF
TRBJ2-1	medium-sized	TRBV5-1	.	TGCGCCAGCAGCTTGGACCCCACCTCCTACAATGAGCAGTTCTTC	CASSLDPTSYNEQFF
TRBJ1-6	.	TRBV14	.	TGTGCCAGCAGCCAAGAAGTCATCTCCTCACCCCTCCACTTT	CASSQEVISSPLHF
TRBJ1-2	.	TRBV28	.	TGTGCCAGCAGCAGACCTAAACCCCGCGGACAAGTCCTACCAACTAACTATGGCTACACCTTC	CASSRPKPRGQVLPTNYGYTF
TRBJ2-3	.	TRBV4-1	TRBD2	TGCGCCAGCAGCCAAATGGCGGGGGGAACAGATACGCAGTATTTT	CASSQMAGGTDTQYF
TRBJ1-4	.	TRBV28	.	TGTGCCAGCATCCGGGGGGGTTCGGGAGATGAAAAACTGTTTTTT	CASIRGGSGDEKLFF
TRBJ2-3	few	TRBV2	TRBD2	TGTGCCAGCAGTGCGGGGGGGGCCACAGATACGCAGTATTTT	CASSAGGATDTQYF
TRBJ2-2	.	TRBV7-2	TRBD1	TGTGCCAGCAGCTTAGCGCGATACAGGGGAACCGGGGAGCTGTTTTTT	CASSLARYRGTGELFF
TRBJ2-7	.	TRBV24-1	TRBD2	TGTGCCACCAGTGATTCTGGGGGGGGTGAATACGAGCAGTACTTC	CATSDSGGGEYEQYF
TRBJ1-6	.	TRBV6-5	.	TGTGCCAGCAGTTACGAAGTGGGTTCACCCCTCCACTTT	CASSYEVGSPLHF
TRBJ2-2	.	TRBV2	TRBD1	TGTGCCAGCACCGGACAGGGTTTTAACACCGGGGAGCTGTTTTTT	CASTGQGFNTGELFF
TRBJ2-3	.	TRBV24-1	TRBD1	TGTGCCACCAGTGATTTAGGGACAGCACCTACTAGCACAGATACGCAGTATTTT	CATSDLGTAPTSTDTQYF
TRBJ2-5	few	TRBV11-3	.	TGTGCCAGCAGTTCCAGGGGGGTGAAGGGACAAGAGACCCAGTACTTC	CASSSRGVKGQETQYF
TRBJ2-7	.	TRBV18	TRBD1	TGTGCCAGCTCACCGGGACAGGAAGCCTACGAGCAGTACTTC	CASSPGQEAYEQYF
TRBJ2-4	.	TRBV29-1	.	TGCAGCGTTGAAACCCAGGGTAGGGACATTCAGTACTTC	CSVETQGRDIQYF
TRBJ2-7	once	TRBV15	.	TGTGCCACCAGCAGAGATCGAGGACCGGGCATGAAGAACGAGCAGTACTTC	CATSRDRGPGMKNEQYF